This T cell receptor beta chain originates from a study of CD8+CD57+ T cells in acquired aplastic anemia. Study-level information: Sorted CD4+ plus CD8+ cells gave DNA averaging roughly 3 ug.

As for this clonotype: Its antigen is currently unknown.

Sequencing was done on patients that had shown CD8+CD57+ cell expansion by flow cytometry. Sampling of blood occurred while the patients had still received no therapy. CDR3 and TCR beta VDJ profiling relied on genomic DNA as the template. Using its own MiXCR run on the reads, TCRdb lists one record per CDR3 protein. The data show approximately 170,000 distinct CDR3 sequences, 40% to 55% seen once. CDR1 is MNHEY and CDR2 is SVGEGT in the germline V gene. The CDR3 totals 16 residues. The J segment lost 2 bases and the V segment lost 8 bases, leaving 10 bases of the junction unmatched. Study results and limitations: Almost 30 sequences, all CD8+ CDR3, were shared between patients and controls.

J is TRBJ2-2 and V is TRBV6-2 or TRBV6-3; the match to TRBD2 covers 8 bases. The receptor was isolated from a human donor with aplastic anemia. Sequencing was carried out using sorted CD4+, CD8+, or CD8+CD57+ T cells (not recorded which) from PBMCs. The CDR3, as DNA: TGTGCCAGCTCCTACCAAGGGACTAGAAACACCGGGGAGCTGTTTTTT. Its protein is CASSYQGTRNTGELFF.